Here is one T cell receptor (beta chain) with its context. The sample is drawn from a study of shared clonotypes between healthy human individuals. For every subset, genomic DNA was evenly distributed across several immunoSEQ plates. The assay was immunoSEQ multiplex PCR, and TCRdb's table has in-frame clones only and misses some. The sample consists of a few million clones, 80% to 95% of them appearing once. The CDR3 runs 15 residues. Trimming stripped 0 bases from V and 7 bases from J, with 16 bases between. Germline V gene sequence: CDR1 SGHRS, CDR2 YFSETQ. The chain joins TRBV5-1 to TRBJ2-5, with D tentatively TRBD1 (5 bases). The clonotype originates from a man in his late teens or twenties in good health. Some clones in this sample may be carry-over from other donors' samples. Sample: naive CD4+ T cells from PBMCs. As for subset: CD45RA+ positively selected. The CDR3 spells CASSLEGLGQWTQYF. Here the CDR3 DNA reads TGCGCCAGCAGCTTGGAAGGGTTAGGACAATGGACCCAGTACTTC.